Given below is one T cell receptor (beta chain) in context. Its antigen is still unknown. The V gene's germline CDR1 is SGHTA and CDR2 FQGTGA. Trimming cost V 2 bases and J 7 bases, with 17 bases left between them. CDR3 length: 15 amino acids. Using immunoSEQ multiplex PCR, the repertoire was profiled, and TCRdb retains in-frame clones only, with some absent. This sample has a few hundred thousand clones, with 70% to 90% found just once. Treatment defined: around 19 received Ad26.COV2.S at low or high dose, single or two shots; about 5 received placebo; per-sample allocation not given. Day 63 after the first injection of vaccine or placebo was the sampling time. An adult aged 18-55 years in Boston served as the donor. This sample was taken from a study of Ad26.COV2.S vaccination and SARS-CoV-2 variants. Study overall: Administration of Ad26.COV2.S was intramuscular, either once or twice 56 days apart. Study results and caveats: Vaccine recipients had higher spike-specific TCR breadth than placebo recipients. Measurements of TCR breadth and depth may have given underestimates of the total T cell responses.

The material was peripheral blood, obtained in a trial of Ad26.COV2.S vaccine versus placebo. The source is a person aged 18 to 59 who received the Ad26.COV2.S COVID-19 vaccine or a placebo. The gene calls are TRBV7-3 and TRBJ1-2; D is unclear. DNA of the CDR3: TGTGCCAGCAGCTTAGGGGTCGGGTGGGATCGTGGCTACACCTTC. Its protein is CASSLGVGWDRGYTF.